The clone carrying this T cell receptor beta chain was detected ten times or more. Its antigen remains unidentified. BIOMED2 TRB-A/B primer pools were used in multiplex TRB PCR. TCRdb ran MiXCR on the multiplex PCR reads and lists one entry per CDR3 protein. The sample yields 20,000 or so distinct CDR3 sequences, approximately 29% seen once. This sample stems from a study of T and B cells in COVID-19 patients. On the study more broadly: The recovered patients had mostly mild to moderate COVID-19 with outpatient management. Active-infection patients were older, median roughly 62 years, than recovered patients, median approximately 36 years. In the active-infection cohort, about 90% of the 20 patients had comorbidities linked to unfavorable COVID-19 outcome.

Overall study results and limits: In COVID-19 patients, T cell receptor beta variable and joining gene use was reportedly strongly skewed.

Blood genomic DNA input for TRB amplification was 250-500 ng. The CDR3 covers 13 residues. The germline CDR1 and CDR2 sequences are LNHDA and SQIVND (reference sequence). The V and J genes are TRBV19 and TRBJ1-5; D is uncertain. Sequenced sample: blood. The sequence derives from a human donor who had recovered from COVID-19. CDR3 sequence (DNA): TGTGCAGCGCAGGCCAGGTTGAATCAGCCCCAGCATTTT. It encodes CAAQARLNQPQHF.